This T cell receptor beta chain was recorded in a study of cytomegalovirus exposure and HLA in healthy donors. Study in general: In an early release, HLA-typed donors contributed about 80 million unique TCR sequences. Study-level findings and limits: Most TCR sequences proved rare, with some public TCRs found in many donors. When analyzed later, the rates of TCR association showed variation by HLA locus, with DRB1 the most and HLA-C the fewest. The authors judged a highly shared variant cluster likely a sequencing artifact.

Germline-derived CDR1 and CDR2 are SGHRS and YFSETQ. V shed 4 bases and J 1 base; nucleotides not matched to a gene: 5. CDR3 length: 16 amino acids. The primer mix had 60 Vbeta and 13 Jbeta primers. Some clones are missing from TCRdb's copy, which holds only in-frame ones; the method was immunoSEQ multiplex PCR. The table has roughly 55,000 clones, approximately 71% seen once. This clone has just a few counts. Its target is unknown. The chain joins TRBV5-1 to TRBJ2-3, with 11 bases identical to TRBD2. Sequenced input: PBMCs. This sequence originates from a man aged 35 to 55 in good health and CMV-seropositive. CDR3 in amino acids: CASSPILAGGTDTQYF. DNA for the CDR3: TGCGCCAGCAGCCCGATACTAGCGGGGGGCACAGATACGCAGTATTTT.